Following are 7 T cell receptor beta chains from one sample sequenced in a study of T-cell memory formation after mild COVID-19. TCRdb re-derived calls from the 5' RACE reads in MiXCR, one entry per CDR3 protein. The sample yields 200,000 to 300,000 distinct CDR3 sequences, around 15% seen once. The material sequenced was PBMCs or a T cell subset sorted from them (not recorded which). All receptors come from a man between 18 and 29 years old who had mild COVID-19 (a few samples of this study predate the infection). Cell type and time point are not known.

The chain is built from TRBV6-2 or TRBV6-3 and TRBJ2-7, with D perhaps being TRBD1 or TRBD2 (5 bases each). The CDR3 is 12 amino acids. CDR1 and CDR2 (germline): MNHEY, SVGEGT. V was pared by 6 bases and J by 5 bases, with 11 bases between. CDR3 residues: CASSHGTHEQYV. The DNA of the CDR3 is TGTGCCAGCAGCCACGGGACCCACGAGCAGTACGTC.

This chain joins TRBV3-1 and TRBJ1-4; the match to TRBD1 covers 12 bases. Germline CDR1 reads LGHDT; CDR2 reads YNNKEL (reference sequence). The junction had 9 bases not matched to a gene; V was cut back by 3 bases and J by 10 bases. The CDR3 is 16 amino acids. CDR3 sequence reads: CASSQWVGTGGGKLFF. CDR3 nucleotides: TGTGCCAGCAGCCAGTGGGTCGGGACAGGGGGCGGAAAACTGTTTTTT.

The chain has TRBV20-1 and TRBJ1-3; D gene uncertain. This CDR3 contains 14 residues. The V and J ends lost 5 bases and 4 bases respectively, with 15 bases between them. CDR1 and CDR2 (germline): DFQATT, SNEGSKA (reference sequence). The CDR3 region is CSAGPDRAGNTIYF. The CDR3 DNA sequence: TGCAGTGCTGGACCGGACCGTGCCGGAAACACCATATATTTT.

Written as DNA, the CDR3 is TGCAGCGTTGGGGGACGGGTATACAATGAGCAGTTCTTC. Translating it yields CSVGGRVYNEQFF. V is TRBV29-1 and J is TRBJ2-1; D tentatively fits TRBD1 or TRBD2 (5 bases each). The CDR3 totals 13 residues. Germline CDR1 is SQVTM and CDR2 is ANQGSEA. The germline V and J ends were trimmed by 4 bases and 4 bases, with 11 bases remaining between them.

As DNA, the CDR3 is TGTGCCAGTAGTATTTTCGGGGGCGGAGAGACCCAGTACTTC. Amino acid sequence: CASSIFGGGETQYF. The chain uses TRBV19 and TRBJ2-5, with D perhaps assigned TRBD1 or TRBD2 (6 bases each). CDR1 and CDR2 (germline): LNHDA, SQIVND (reference sequence). Trimming took off 3 bases at V and 4 bases at J, with 12 bases between the two ends. This CDR3 is 14 amino acids long.

This clonotype has a handful of counts. At one end the junction does not follow the germline gene, possibly because of a read error. The chain uses TRBV7-9 and TRBJ1-2; maybe TRBD1 (6 bases). The CDR3 consists of 14 residues. Germline V CDR1 and CDR2: SEHNR, FQNEAQ (reference sequence). The CDR3 here is CSSSLEVGGKGYTF. The CDR3 nucleotides read TGTTCCAGCAGCTTGGAAGTCGGGGGCAAGGGCTACACCTTC.

This clonotype was detected a few times. This sequence joins TRBV29-1 and TRBJ2-7; unclear D gene. V was pared by 4 bases and J by 2 bases, with 6 bases between. Germline loops: CDR1 SQVTM, CDR2 ANQGSEA. CDR3 length: 11 residues. DNA of the CDR3: TGCAGCGTTGCGGGCACCTACGAGCAGTACTTC. Its protein is CSVAGTYEQYF.